Below, one TCR beta chain is given with its context. The PCR employed 60 Vbeta primers together with 13 Jbeta primers. Method: immunoSEQ multiplex PCR; TCRdb's copy keeps in-frame clones and lacks some. The data contain more than 80,000 clones, 65% to 80% of them singletons. This specimen comes from a study of cytomegalovirus exposure and HLA in healthy donors. The V end lost 0 bases, the J end lost 5 bases, and 13 bases lay between the germline ends. CDR3 size: 15 residues. Per germline, CDR1 WNHNN and CDR2 SYGVQD (reference sequence). The sequenced sample was PBMCs. This chain uses TRBV10-1 with TRBJ1-1; TRBD1 is a possible D gene (5 bases). The receptor was derived from a woman between 70 and 85 years old in good health and CMV-seropositive. The CDR3: CASSESTRAGTEAFF. CDR3 bases: TGCGCCAGCAGTGAGTCGACCAGGGCTGGGACTGAAGCTTTCTTT.